This T cell receptor (beta chain) was sequenced in a study of T-cell memory formation after mild COVID-19. Looking at the study overall: Across donors, TCR clusters were largely donor specific.

Amplification by 5'RACE using constant-segment primers produced TCR alpha and TCR beta cDNA libraries that carried sample barcodes and UMIs. TCRdb re-called the 5' RACE reads through MiXCR, storing one row per CDR3 protein. The sample holds hundreds of thousands of distinct CDR3 sequences, about 23% seen once. Ten or more counts support this clonotype. Its specificity is not known. Findings and limits, study-wide: Among CD4+ contracting clones, most were CM and EM, and CD8+ ones EMRA. Clones shrinking from day 15 to 85 showed even CD4/CD8 mixes; later expanders tilted CD4+.

Trimming left V 3 bases short and J 6 bases short, with 17 bases between. In germline, CDR1 is KGHDR, CDR2 SFDVKD. This CDR3 comprises 15 residues. The receptor comes from an adult woman who had mild COVID-19 (a few samples of this study predate the infection). Cell type and time point are not known. Input material: PBMCs or a T cell subset sorted from them (not recorded which). The chain has TRBV24-1 and TRBJ2-7; no clear D. Written as DNA, the CDR3 is TGTGCCACCAGTGATCCCCGGACGGCGACGGGCGAGCAGTACTTC. Amino acids: CATSDPRTATGEQYF.